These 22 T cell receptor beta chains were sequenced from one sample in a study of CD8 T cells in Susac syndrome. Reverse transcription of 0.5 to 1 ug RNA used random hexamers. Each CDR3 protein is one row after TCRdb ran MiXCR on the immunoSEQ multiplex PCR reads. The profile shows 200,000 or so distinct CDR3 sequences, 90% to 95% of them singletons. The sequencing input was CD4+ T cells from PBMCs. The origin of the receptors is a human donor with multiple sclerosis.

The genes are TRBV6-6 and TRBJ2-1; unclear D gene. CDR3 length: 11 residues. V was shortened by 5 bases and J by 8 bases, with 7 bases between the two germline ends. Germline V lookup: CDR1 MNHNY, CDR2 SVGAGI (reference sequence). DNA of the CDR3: TGTGCCAGCAGTGCCCGAGATGAGCAGTTCTTC. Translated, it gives CASSARDEQFF.

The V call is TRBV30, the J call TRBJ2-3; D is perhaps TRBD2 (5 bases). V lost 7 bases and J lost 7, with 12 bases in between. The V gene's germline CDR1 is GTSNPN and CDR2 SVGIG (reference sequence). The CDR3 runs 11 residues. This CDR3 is CASSGGHTQYF. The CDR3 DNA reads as TGTGCCTCTTCTGGCGGGCATACGCAGTATTTT.

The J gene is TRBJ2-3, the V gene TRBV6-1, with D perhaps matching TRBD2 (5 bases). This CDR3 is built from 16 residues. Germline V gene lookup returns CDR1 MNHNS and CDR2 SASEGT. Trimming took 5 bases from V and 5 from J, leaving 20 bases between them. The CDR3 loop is CASSLSGGPRGDTQYF. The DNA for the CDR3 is TGTGCCAGCAGTCTATCCGGCGGGCCACGCGGAGATACGCAGTATTTT.

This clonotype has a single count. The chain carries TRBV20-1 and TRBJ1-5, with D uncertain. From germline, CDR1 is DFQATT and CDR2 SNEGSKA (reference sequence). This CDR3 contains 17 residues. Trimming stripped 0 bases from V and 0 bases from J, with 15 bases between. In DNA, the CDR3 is TGCAGTGCTAGAGATCCTTCGAAAGGGTTTAGCAATCAGCCCCAGCATTTT. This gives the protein CSARDPSKGFSNQPQHF.

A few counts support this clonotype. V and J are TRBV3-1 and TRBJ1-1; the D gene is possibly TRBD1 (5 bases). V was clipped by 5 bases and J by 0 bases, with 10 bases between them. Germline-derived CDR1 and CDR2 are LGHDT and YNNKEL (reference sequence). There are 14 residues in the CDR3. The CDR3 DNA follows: TGTGCCAGCAGCTCCCAGGGCCTGAACACTGAAGCTTTCTTT. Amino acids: CASSSQGLNTEAFF.

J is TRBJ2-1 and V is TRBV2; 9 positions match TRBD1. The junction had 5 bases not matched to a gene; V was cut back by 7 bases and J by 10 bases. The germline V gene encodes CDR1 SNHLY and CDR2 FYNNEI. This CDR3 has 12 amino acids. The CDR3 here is CASTWTGAEQFF. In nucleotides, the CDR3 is TGTGCCAGCACTTGGACAGGGGCCGAGCAGTTCTTC.

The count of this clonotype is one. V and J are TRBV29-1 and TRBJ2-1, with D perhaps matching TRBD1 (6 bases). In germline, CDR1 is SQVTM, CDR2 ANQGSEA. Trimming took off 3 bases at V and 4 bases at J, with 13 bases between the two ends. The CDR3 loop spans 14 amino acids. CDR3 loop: CSVDPGQRYNEQFF. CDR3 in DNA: TGCAGCGTTGATCCCGGACAGCGTTACAATGAGCAGTTCTTC.

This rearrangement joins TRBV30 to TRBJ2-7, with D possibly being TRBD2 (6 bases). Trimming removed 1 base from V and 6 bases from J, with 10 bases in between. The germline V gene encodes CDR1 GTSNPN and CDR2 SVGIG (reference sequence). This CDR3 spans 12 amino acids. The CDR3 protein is CAWSGGDFEQYF. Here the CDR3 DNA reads TGTGCCTGGAGTGGAGGGGACTTCGAGCAGTACTTC.

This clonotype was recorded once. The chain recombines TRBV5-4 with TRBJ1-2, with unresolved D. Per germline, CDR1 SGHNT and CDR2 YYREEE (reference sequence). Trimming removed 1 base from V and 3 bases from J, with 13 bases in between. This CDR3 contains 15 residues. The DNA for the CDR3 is TGTGCCAGCAGCTTGTCTTCGGGGAGCCACTATGGCTACACCTTC. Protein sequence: CASSLSSGSHYGYTF.

CDR3 region: CSARAGLAGYTF. The CDR3 DNA follows: TGCAGTGCTAGAGCAGGGCTGGCTGGCTACACCTTC. J is TRBJ1-2 and V is TRBV20-1; weak D call: TRBD1 (5 bases). The CDR3 totals 12 residues. The germline V and J ends were trimmed by 1 base and 7 bases, with 10 bases remaining between them. Germline V gene lookup returns CDR1 DFQATT and CDR2 SNEGSKA (reference sequence).

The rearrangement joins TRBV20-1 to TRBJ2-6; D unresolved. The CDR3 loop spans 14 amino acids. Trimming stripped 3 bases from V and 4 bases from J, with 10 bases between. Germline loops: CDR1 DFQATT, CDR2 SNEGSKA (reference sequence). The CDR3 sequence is CSASPGSGANVLTF. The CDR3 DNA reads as TGCAGTGCTAGTCCCGGATCCGGGGCCAACGTCCTGACTTTC.

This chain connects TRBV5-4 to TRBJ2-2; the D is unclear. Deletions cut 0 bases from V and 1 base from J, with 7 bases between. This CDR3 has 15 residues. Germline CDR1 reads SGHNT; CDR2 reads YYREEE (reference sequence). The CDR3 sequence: CASSLDQKNTGELFF. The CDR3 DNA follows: TGTGCCAGCAGCTTGGACCAGAAGAACACCGGGGAGCTGTTTTTT.

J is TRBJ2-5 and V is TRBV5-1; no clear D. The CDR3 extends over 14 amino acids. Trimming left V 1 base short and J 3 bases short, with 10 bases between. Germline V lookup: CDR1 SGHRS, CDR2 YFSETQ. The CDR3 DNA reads TGCGCCAGCAGCTTGCGGCACATGGAAGAGACCCAGTACTTC. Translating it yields CASSLRHMEETQYF. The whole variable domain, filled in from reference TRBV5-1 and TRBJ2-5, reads KAGVTQTPRYLIKTRGQQVTLSCSPISGHRSVSWYQQTPGQGLQFLFEYFSETQRNKGNFPGRFSGRQFSNSRSEMNVSTLELGDSALYLCASSLRHMEETQYFGPGTRLLVL.

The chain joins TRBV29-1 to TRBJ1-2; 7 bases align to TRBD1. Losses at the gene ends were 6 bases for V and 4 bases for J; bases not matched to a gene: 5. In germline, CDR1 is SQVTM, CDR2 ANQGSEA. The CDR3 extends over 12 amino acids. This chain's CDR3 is CSVRDSLYGYTF. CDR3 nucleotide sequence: TGCAGCGTCAGGGACAGCCTCTATGGCTACACCTTC.

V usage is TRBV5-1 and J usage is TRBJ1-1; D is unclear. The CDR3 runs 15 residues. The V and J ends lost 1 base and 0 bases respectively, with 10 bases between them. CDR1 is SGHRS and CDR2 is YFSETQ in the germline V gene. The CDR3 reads CASSLRGRMNTEAFF. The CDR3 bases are TGCGCCAGCAGCTTGCGAGGCAGAATGAACACTGAAGCTTTCTTT.

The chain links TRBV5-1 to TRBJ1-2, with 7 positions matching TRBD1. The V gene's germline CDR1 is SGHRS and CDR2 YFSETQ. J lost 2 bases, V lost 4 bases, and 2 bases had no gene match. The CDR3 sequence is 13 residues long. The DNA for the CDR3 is TGCGCCAGCAGCATGGGACAGAACTATGGCTACACCTTC. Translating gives CASSMGQNYGYTF.

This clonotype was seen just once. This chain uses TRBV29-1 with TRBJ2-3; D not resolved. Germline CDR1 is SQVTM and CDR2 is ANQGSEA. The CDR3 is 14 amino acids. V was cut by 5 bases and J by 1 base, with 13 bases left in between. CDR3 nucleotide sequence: TGCAGCGTTAAACGGAGCGCCGGCACAGATACGCAGTATTTT. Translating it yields CSVKRSAGTDTQYF.

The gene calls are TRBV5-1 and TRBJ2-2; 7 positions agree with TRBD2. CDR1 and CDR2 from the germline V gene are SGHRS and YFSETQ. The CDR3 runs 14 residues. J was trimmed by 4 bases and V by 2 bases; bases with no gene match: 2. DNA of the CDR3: TGCGCCAGCAGCTTCTCTAGCGGCACCGGGGAGCTGTTTTTT. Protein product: CASSFSSGTGELFF.

The CDR3 DNA is TGCGCCAGCAGCTTGGGGACAGATAATGAAAAACTGTTTTTT. Translating gives CASSLGTDNEKLFF. The V call is TRBV5-1, the J call TRBJ1-4; D possibly corresponds to TRBD1 (6 bases). CDR3 length: 14 residues. V dropped 0 bases and J dropped 4 bases, with 7 bases sitting between them. From germline, CDR1 is SGHRS and CDR2 YFSETQ.

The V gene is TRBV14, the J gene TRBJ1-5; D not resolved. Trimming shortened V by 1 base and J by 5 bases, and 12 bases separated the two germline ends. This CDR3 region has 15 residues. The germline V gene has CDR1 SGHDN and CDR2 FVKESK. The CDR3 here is CASSQVKDRDQPQHF. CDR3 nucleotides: TGTGCCAGCAGCCAAGTCAAGGACCGAGATCAGCCCCAGCATTTT.

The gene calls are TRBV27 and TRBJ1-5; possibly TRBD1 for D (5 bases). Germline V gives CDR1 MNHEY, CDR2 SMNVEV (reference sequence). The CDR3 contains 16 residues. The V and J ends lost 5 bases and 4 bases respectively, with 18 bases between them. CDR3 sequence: CASSPIAGSRNQPQHF. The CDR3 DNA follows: TGTGCCAGCAGTCCAATCGCAGGGTCTAGGAATCAGCCCCAGCATTTT.

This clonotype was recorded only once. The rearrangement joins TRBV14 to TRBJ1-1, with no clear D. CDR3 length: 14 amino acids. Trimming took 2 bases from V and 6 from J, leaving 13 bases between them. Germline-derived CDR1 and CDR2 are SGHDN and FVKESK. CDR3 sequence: CASSQRRFNAEAFF. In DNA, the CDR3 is TGTGCCAGCAGCCAAAGGAGATTCAACGCTGAAGCTTTCTTT.